This T cell receptor beta chain came from a study of blood T cells in healthy people across ages. Study observations and caveats: With age, beta diversity per million T cells declined roughly linearly, significantly by around 43.

PCR was performed a second time for about 7 to 11 cycles using a sample-barcoded 5' primer and a J-beta primer mix. The study obtained at least 2.5 million CDR3-containing paired-end reads from every sample. One entry per CDR3 protein results from TCRdb running MiXCR on the 5' RACE reads. The sample consists of 1 million or so distinct CDR3 sequences, roughly 45% of them appearing once. With respect to this clonotype: Its antigen is as yet unknown.

The CDR3 has 12 residues. Germline loops: CDR1 DFQATT, CDR2 SNEGSKA (reference sequence). Deletions cut 0 bases from V and 2 bases from J, with 5 bases between. The clonotype was recovered from a woman aged 55-70 years in good health. V and J are TRBV20-1 and TRBJ2-7; D not resolved. The sequenced material came from blood. CDR3 DNA sequence: TGCAGTGCTAGAGATTTGGCCTACGAGCAGTACTTC. Its translation is CSARDLAYEQYF.